Listed below are T cell receptor beta chains from one sample, sequenced in a study of blood T cell repertoires in COVID-19. Generated by immunoSEQ multiplex PCR, the TCRdb table keeps only in-frame clones and is missing some. The data contain 270,000 or so clones, 82% of them singletons. Sequencing input: peripheral blood. The receptors derive from a woman younger than 30 with acute or convalescent COVID-19. Each CDR3 is given with its conserved first and last residue. A D gene is named only where the DNA matches it firmly. Rows give clone size only sometimes, using once, few, many, or a class for an expanded clone.

clone size	D gene	V gene	CDR3 length	J gene	CDR3 protein	CDR3 DNA
.	TRBD2	TRBV7-2	17	TRBJ2-1	CASSSHRTSGSRNEQFF	TGTGCCAGCAGCTCCCATAGGACTAGCGGGAGTCGGAATGAGCAGTTCTTC
.	TRBD1	TRBV4-3	17	TRBJ2-3	CASSQDFQGQSTDTQYF	TGCGCCAGCAGCCAAGACTTTCAGGGACAGTCCACAGATACGCAGTATTTT
.	.	TRBV27	16	TRBJ2-1	CASSLSGGGTYNEQFF	TGTGCCAGCAGTTTATCTGGCGGGGGCACGTACAATGAGCAGTTCTTC
once	TRBD1	TRBV6-5	15	TRBJ1-1	CASSYQKQGAAEAFF	TGTGCCAGCAGTTACCAGAAACAGGGGGCTGCTGAAGCTTTCTTT
.	TRBD1	TRBV6-6	16	TRBJ1-1	CASSSGQRPRKPEAFF	TGTGCCAGCAGTTCGGGACAGAGGCCAAGGAAGCCTGAAGCTTTCTTT
once	TRBD2	TRBV4-1	16	TRBJ2-3	CASSQVGRERTDTQYF	TGCGCCAGCAGCCAAGTTGGGCGGGAGAGGACAGATACGCAGTATTTT
.	.	TRBV19	17	TRBJ1-1	CASSARWEAGTDTEAFF	TGTGCCAGTAGCGCAAGATGGGAGGCAGGCACGGACACTGAAGCTTTCTTT
.	.	TRBV25-1	11	TRBJ2-1	CASSVQGARFF	TGTGCCAGCAGTGTCCAGGGTGCACGGTTCTTC
large	.	TRBV27	17	TRBJ1-6	CASSFAPPSSYNSPLHF	TGTGCCAGCAGTTTCGCCCCTCCCAGCTCCTATAATTCACCCCTCCACTTT
.	.	TRBV21-1	17	TRBJ2-7	CASSKALIGGSVYEQYF	TGTGCCAGCAGCAAAGCCCTCATTGGCGGGAGTGTCTACGAGCAGTACTTC
.	TRBD1	TRBV5-4	14	TRBJ1-2	CASSLTGEKYGYTF	TGTGCCAGCAGCTTGACAGGGGAGAAATATGGCTACACCTTC
.	.	TRBV6-5	15	TRBJ1-4	CASKGQLATNEKLFF	TGTGCCAGCAAGGGACAATTAGCAACTAATGAAAAACTGTTTTTT
.	TRBD1	TRBV7-2	14	TRBJ1-6	CASSLGQGSSPLHF	TGTGCCAGCAGCCTAGGACAGGGTAGTTCACCCCTCCACTTT
once	.	TRBV6-6	14	TRBJ2-1	CATFQGPSYNEQFF	TGTGCCACATTTCAGGGCCCGTCCTACAATGAGCAGTTCTTC
.	TRBD1	TRBV4-2	17	TRBJ1-5	CASSHRDRGLGNQPQHF	TGTGCCAGCAGCCACCGCGACAGGGGATTGGGCAATCAGCCCCAGCATTTT
few	TRBD2	TRBV6-6	15	TRBJ2-7	CASSSSGRWFDEQYF	TGTGCCAGCAGTTCAAGCGGGAGGTGGTTTGACGAGCAGTACTTC
few	TRBD1	TRBV6-5	14	TRBJ1-1	CASSYTGQGAEAFF	TGTGCCAGCAGTTACACGGGACAGGGGGCTGAAGCTTTCTTT
.	.	TRBV15	14	TRBJ1-5	CATSRGPGDQPQHF	TGTGCCACCAGCAGGGGGCCCGGAGATCAGCCCCAGCATTTT
many	.	TRBV18	15	TRBJ2-7	CASSPPASAAYEQYF	TGTGCCAGCTCACCACCGGCTAGCGCAGCCTACGAGCAGTACTTC
once	TRBD2	TRBV11-3	14	TRBJ2-1	CASSPGLAGDEQFF	TGTGCCAGCAGCCCGGGACTAGCGGGAGATGAGCAGTTCTTC
.	TRBD1	TRBV30	15	TRBJ2-6	CAWRRGRLGANVLTF	TGTGCCTGGCGAAGGGGGCGATTAGGGGCCAACGTCCTGACTTTC
.	TRBD1	TRBV6-5	15	TRBJ1-3	CASRTQGASGNTIYF	TGTGCCAGCAGGACGCAGGGGGCCTCTGGAAACACCATATATTTT
.	.	TRBV5-1	15	TRBJ1-1	CASSLGSSVNTEAFF	TGCGCCAGCAGCTTGGGTTCCAGCGTGAACACTGAAGCTTTCTTT
.	TRBD1	TRBV5-4	16	TRBJ2-1	CASSPGGTGGWNEQFF	TGTGCCAGCAGCCCGGGCGGGACAGGGGGGTGGAATGAGCAGTTCTTC
.	.	TRBV29-1	11	TRBJ1-4	CSVLTGIKLFF	TGCAGCGTCCTCACCGGGATAAAACTGTTTTTT
few	TRBD1	TRBV19	13	TRBJ1-5	CASSRQGNQPQHF	TGTGCCAGTAGTCGACAGGGGAATCAGCCCCAGCATTTT
.	TRBD2	TRBV27	15	TRBJ2-7	CASSFFKREPYEQYF	TGTGCCAGCAGTTTTTTCAAGCGGGAGCCCTACGAGCAGTACTTC
.	.	TRBV11-2	12	TRBJ2-2	CASSPFPGELFF	TGTGCCAGCAGCCCGTTTCCCGGGGAGCTGTTTTTT
once	TRBD2	TRBV23-1	15	TRBJ2-7	CASSPRAGTIYEQYF	TGCGCCAGCAGTCCCCGCGCCGGGACTATCTACGAGCAGTACTTC
.	.	TRBV19	12	TRBJ2-2	CATTVSTGELFF	TGTGCCACGACAGTTTCCACCGGGGAGCTGTTTTTT
.	TRBD2	TRBV4-3	14	TRBJ2-7	CASSPGLAAYEQYF	TGCGCCAGCAGCCCCGGACTAGCGGCGTACGAGCAGTACTTC
.	TRBD2	TRBV19	16	TRBJ2-7	CASSKKRSGSGYEQYF	TGTGCCAGTAGTAAAAAAAGAAGCGGGAGTGGCTACGAGCAGTACTTC
.	TRBD1	TRBV7-2	15	TRBJ2-5	CASSNRDSGRETQYF	TGTGCCAGCAGCAACCGGGACAGTGGGAGAGAGACCCAGTACTTC
.	.	TRBV18	14	TRBJ2-7	CASSPIQGTHEQYF	TGTGCCAGCTCACCAATACAGGGCACCCACGAGCAGTACTTC
.	TRBD1	TRBV5-6	16	TRBJ2-5	CASSDTGEWGQETQYF	TGTGCCAGCAGCGACACAGGGGAATGGGGCCAAGAGACCCAGTACTTC
.	TRBD2	TRBV29-1	16	TRBJ2-3	CSVDVAGGPWTDTQYF	TGCAGCGTTGACGTCGCGGGAGGGCCTTGGACAGATACGCAGTATTTT
.	.	TRBV29-1	11	TRBJ2-1	CSGGLADEQFF	TGCAGCGGAGGTCTTGCCGATGAGCAGTTCTTC
.	.	TRBV30	14	TRBJ1-6	CAWRGGKDSSPLHF	TGTGCCTGGAGAGGAGGGAAGGATAGTTCACCCCTCCACTTT
.	TRBD2	TRBV30	15	TRBJ2-1	CAWSVFGTTKDEQFF	TGTGCCTGGAGTGTCTTCGGGACTACCAAAGATGAGCAGTTCTTC
few	.	TRBV7-8	18	TRBJ1-5	CASSLVGREGNVAQPQHF	TGTGCCAGCAGCTTAGTGGGCAGGGAGGGGAACGTGGCTCAGCCCCAGCATTTT
once	TRBD1	TRBV30	19	TRBJ1-4	CAWNTNRDRGHWGEEKLFF	TGTGCCTGGAACACTAACCGGGACAGGGGCCACTGGGGCGAAGAAAAACTGTTTTTT
.	.	TRBV7-3	13	TRBJ2-2	CASSFRDTGELFF	TGTGCCAGCAGCTTCAGGGACACCGGGGAGCTGTTTTTT
.	TRBD1	TRBV7-9	15	TRBJ1-6	CASSLETGYNSPLHF	TGTGCCAGCAGCTTAGAGACAGGGTATAATTCACCCCTCCACTTT